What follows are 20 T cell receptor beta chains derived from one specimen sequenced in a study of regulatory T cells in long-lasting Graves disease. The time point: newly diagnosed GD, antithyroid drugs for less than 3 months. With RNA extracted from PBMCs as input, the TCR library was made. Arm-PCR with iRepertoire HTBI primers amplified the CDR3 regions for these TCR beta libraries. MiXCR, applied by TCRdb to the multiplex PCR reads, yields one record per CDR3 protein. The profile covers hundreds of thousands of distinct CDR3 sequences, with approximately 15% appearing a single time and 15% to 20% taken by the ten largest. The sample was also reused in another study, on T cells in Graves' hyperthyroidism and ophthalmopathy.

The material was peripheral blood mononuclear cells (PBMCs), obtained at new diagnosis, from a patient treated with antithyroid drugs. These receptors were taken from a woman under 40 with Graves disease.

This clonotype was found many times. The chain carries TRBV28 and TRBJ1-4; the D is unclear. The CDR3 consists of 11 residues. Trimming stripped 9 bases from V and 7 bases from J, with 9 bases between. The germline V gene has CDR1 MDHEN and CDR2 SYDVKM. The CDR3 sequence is CASKASEKLFF. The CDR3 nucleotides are TGTGCCAGTAAGGCCAGTGAAAAACTGTTTTTT. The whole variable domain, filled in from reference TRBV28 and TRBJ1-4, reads DVKVTQSSRYLVKRTGEKVFLECVQDMDHENMFWYRQDPGLGLRLIYFSYDVKMKEKGDIPEGYSVSREKKERFSLILESASTNQTSMYLCASKASEKLFFGSGTQLSVL.

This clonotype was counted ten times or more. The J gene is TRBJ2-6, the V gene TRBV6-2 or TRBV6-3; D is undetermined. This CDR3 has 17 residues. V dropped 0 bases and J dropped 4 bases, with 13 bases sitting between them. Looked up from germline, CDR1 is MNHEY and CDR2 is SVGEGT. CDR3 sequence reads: CASSYSKIRTGANVLTF. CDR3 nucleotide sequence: TGTGCCAGCAGTTACTCGAAGATCAGGACCGGGGCCAACGTCCTGACTTTC.

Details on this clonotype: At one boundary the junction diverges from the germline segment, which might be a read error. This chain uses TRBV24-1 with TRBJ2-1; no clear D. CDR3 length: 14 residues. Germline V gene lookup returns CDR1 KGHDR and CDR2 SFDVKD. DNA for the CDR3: TGTGCCACCTCTTTCGGCAGAACTAACAATGAGCGGTTCTTC. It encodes CATSFGRTNNERFF.

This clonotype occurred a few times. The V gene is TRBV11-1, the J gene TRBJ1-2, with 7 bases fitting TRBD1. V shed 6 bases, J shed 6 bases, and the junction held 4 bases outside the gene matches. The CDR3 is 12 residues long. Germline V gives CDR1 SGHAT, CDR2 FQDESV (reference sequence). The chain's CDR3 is CASRRQGDGYTF. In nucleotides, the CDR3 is TGTGCCAGCAGGCGGCAGGGGGATGGCTACACCTTC.

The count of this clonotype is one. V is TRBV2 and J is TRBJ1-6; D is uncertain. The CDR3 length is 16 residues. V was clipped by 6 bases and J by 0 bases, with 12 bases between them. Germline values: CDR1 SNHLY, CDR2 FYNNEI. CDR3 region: CASRRELSSYNSPLHF. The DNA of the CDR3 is TGTGCCAGCAGGAGGGAGCTTAGCTCCTATAATTCACCCCTCCACTTT.

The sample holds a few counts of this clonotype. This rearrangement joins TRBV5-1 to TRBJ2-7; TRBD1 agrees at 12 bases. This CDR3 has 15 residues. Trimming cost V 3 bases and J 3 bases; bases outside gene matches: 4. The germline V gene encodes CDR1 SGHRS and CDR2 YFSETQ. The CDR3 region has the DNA TGCGCCAGCAGCTGGGGGACAGGGGGCGGCTACGAGCAGTACTTC. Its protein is CASSWGTGGGYEQYF.

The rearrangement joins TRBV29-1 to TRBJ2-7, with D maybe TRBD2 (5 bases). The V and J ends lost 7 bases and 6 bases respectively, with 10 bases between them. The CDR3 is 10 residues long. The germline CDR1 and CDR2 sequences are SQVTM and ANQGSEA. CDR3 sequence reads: CSAGLVEQYF. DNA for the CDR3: TGCAGCGCGGGGTTGGTCGAGCAGTACTTC.

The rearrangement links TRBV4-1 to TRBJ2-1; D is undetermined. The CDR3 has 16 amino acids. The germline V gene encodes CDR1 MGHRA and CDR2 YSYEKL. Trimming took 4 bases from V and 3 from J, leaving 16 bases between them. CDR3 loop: CASSRLAQSLYNEQFF. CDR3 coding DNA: TGCGCCAGCAGCCGGTTAGCTCAAAGTCTCTACAATGAGCAGTTCTTC.

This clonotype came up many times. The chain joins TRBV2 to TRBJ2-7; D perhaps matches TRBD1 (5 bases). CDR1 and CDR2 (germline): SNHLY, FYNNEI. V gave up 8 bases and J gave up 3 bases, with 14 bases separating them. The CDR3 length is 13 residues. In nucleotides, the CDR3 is TGTGCCAGCGGCCTGGCAGGGCTCTACGAGCAGTACTTC. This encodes CASGLAGLYEQYF.

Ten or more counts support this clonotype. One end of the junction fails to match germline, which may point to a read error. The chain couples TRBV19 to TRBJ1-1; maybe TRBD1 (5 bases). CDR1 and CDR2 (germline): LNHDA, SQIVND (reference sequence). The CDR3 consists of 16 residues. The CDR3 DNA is TGTGCCAGTAGGATAGGACTCAGGGAGATGAACACTGAAGCTTTCTTT. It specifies CASRIGLREMNTEAFF.

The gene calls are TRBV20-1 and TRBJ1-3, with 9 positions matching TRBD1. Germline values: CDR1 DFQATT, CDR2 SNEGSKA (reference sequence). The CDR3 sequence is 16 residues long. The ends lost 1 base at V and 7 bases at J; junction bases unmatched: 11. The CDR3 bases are TGCAGTGCTAGAGTGGACAGGGACAGGGCTACGAACACCATATATTTT. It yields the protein CSARVDRDRATNTIYF.

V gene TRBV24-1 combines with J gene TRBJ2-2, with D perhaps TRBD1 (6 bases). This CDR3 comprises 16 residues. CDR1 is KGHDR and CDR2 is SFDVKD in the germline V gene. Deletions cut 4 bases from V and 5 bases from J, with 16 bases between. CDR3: CATSDPYRDRTGELFF. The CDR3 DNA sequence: TGTGCCACCAGTGACCCGTACAGGGATCGAACCGGGGAGCTGTTTTTT.

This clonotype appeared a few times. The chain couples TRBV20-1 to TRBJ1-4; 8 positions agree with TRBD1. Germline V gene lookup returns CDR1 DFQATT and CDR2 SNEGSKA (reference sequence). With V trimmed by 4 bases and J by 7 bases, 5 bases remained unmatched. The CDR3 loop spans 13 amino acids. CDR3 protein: CSATGGGGEKLFF. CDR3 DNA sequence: TGCAGTGCTACAGGGGGCGGGGGTGAAAAACTGTTTTTT.

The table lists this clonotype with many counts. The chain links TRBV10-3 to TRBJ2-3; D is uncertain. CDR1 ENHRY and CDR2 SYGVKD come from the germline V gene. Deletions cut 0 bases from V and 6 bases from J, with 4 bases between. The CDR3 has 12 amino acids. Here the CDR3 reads CAISESRDTQYF. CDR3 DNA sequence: TGTGCCATCAGTGAGTCCAGGGATACGCAGTATTTT.

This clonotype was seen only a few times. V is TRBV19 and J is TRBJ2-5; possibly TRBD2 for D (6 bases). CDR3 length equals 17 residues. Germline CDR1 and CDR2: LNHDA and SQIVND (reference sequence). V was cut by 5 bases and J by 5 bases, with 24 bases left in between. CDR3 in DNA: TGTGCCAGTAGTCTCACCCAGAGGAGGGGACGACCGGAGACCCAGTACTTC. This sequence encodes CASSLTQRRGRPETQYF. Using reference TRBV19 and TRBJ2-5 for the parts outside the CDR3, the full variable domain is DGGITQSPKYLFRKEGQNVTLSCEQNLNHDAMYWYRQDPGQGLRLIYYSQIVNDFQKGDIAEGYSVSREKKESFPLTVTSAQKNPTAFYLCASSLTQRRGRPETQYFGPGTRLLVL.

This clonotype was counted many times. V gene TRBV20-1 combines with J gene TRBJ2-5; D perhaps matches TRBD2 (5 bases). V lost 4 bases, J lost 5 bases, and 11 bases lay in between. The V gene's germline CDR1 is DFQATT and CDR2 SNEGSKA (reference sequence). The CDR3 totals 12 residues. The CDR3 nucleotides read TGCAGTGCTAATTGGGAGCGGGAGACCCAGTACTTC. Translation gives CSANWERETQYF.

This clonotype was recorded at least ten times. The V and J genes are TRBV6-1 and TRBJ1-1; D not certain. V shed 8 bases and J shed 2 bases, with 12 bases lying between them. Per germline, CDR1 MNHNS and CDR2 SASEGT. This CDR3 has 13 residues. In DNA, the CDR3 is TGTGCCAGCCGGGGTAAACCCAACACTGAAGCTTTCTTT. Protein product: CASRGKPNTEAFF.

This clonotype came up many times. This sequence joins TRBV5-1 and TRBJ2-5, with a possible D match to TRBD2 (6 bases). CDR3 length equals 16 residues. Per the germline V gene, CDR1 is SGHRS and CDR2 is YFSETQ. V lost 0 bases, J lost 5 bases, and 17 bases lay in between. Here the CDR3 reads CASSLALLAMSETQYF. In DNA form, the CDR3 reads TGCGCCAGCAGCTTGGCCTTGCTAGCGATGAGCGAGACCCAGTACTTC.

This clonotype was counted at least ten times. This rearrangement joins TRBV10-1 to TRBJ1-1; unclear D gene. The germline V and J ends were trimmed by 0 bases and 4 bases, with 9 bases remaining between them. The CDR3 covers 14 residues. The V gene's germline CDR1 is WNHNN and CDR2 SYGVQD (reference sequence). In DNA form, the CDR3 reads TGCGCCAGCAGTGAGTCGAGAGGACTCACTGAAGCTTTCTTT. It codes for CASSESRGLTEAFF.

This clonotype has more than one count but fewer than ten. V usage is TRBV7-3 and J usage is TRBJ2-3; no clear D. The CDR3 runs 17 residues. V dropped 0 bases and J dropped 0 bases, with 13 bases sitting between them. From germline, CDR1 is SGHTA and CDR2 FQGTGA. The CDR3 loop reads CASSLTAPGASTDTQYF. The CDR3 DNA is TGTGCCAGCAGCTTAACGGCCCCAGGAGCCAGCACAGATACGCAGTATTTT.